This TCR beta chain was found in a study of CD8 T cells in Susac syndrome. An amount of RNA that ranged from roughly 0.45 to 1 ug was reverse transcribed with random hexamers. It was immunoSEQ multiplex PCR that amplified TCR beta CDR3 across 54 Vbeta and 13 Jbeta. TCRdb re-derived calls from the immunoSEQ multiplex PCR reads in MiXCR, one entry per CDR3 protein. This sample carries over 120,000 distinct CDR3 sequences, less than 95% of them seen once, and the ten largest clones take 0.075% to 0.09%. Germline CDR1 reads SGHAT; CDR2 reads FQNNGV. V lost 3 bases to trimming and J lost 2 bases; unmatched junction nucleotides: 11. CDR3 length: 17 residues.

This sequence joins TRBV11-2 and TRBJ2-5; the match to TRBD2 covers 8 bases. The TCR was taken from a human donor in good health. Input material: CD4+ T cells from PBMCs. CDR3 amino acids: CASSFNSGSTIQETQYF. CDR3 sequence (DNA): TGTGCCAGCAGCTTTAACAGCGGGAGTACAATACAAGAGACCCAGTACTTC.